Listed below are T cell receptor beta chains from one sample, sequenced in a study of early T cells in non-severe SARS-CoV-2 infection. TCRdb re-analysed the 5' RACE reads in MiXCR, keeping a single row per CDR3 protein. The sample gives tens of thousands of distinct CDR3 sequences, over 4.5% of which show up once; around 5% is in the top ten. Sequencing input: whole blood. These receptors came from an adult who was a healthcare worker with PCR-confirmed SARS-CoV-2 infection or an uninfected control (not recorded which). CDR3s include the opening cysteine and the closing phenylalanine or tryptophan. D genes are given only for firm matches. Clone size, where shown, is once, few, many, or a class for clones that have expanded.

>many|-|TRBJ1-3|TRBV12-3/TRBV12-4
CAIDIHSGNTIYF
TGTGCCATCGATATCCACTCTGGAAACACCATATATTTT
>few|-|TRBJ2-6|TRBV19
CASSPGQWISGANVLTF
TGTGCCAGTAGTCCCGGACAGTGGATCTCTGGGGCCAACGTCCTGACTTTC
>many|TRBD2|TRBJ2-1|TRBV9
CASSVGGLAGDGEQFF
TGTGCCAGCAGCGTAGGAGGACTAGCGGGAGACGGTGAGCAGTTCTTC
>many|TRBD1|TRBJ2-5|TRBV14
CASSKSTGDMETQYF
TGTGCCAGCAGCAAGTCGACAGGGGATATGGAGACCCAGTACTTC
>many|TRBD2|TRBJ2-1|TRBV12-3/TRBV12-4
CASSPLLAGYNEQFF
TGTGCCAGCAGTCCCTTACTAGCGGGGTACAATGAGCAGTTCTTC
>many|-|TRBJ2-2|TRBV29-1
CSVDGGAVTGELFF
TGCAGCGTTGATGGTGGCGCGGTTACCGGGGAGCTGTTTTTT
>few|TRBD1|TRBJ2-3|TRBV4-2
CASSQDPTGETDTQYF
TGTGCCAGCAGCCAAGACCCGACAGGGGAGACAGATACGCAGTATTTT
>many|-|TRBJ2-7|TRBV28
CASSSVPGEQYF
TGTGCCAGCAGCTCTGTACCGGGAGAGCAGTACTTC
>-|-|TRBJ2-3|TRBV18
CASSPQFFAALGTDTQYF
TGTGCCAGCTCACCACAGTTTTTTGCCGCTCTGGGCACAGATACGCAGTATTTT
>-|TRBD1|TRBJ1-1|TRBV7-9
CASSQNTGVTEAFF
TGTGCCAGCAGTCAGAATACAGGGGTCACTGAAGCTTTCTTT
>many|-|TRBJ2-1|TRBV7-8
CASSLKHDRDNEQFF
TGTGCCAGCAGCTTAAAGCACGACCGGGACAATGAGCAGTTCTTC
>many|TRBD2|TRBJ2-2|TRBV5-4
CASSLGAGNTGELFF
TGTGCCAGCAGCTTGGGAGCGGGAAACACCGGGGAGCTGTTTTTT
>many|TRBD2|TRBJ2-2|TRBV28
CASSFLPGLVGTGELFF
TGTGCCAGCAGTTTTTTACCCGGACTAGTGGGCACCGGGGAGCTGTTTTTT
>-|-|TRBJ2-1|TRBV5-4
CASSLTGRGEQFF
TGTGCCAGCAGCTTGACTGGCCGAGGAGAGCAGTTCTTC
>many|TRBD2|TRBJ2-7|TRBV20-1
CSAPRLAGAYSYEQYF
TGCAGTGCCCCCCGACTAGCGGGAGCGTACTCCTACGAGCAGTACTTC
>many|-|TRBJ2-4|TRBV28
CASSFWDLRAKNIQYF
TGTGCCAGCAGTTTCTGGGACTTAAGAGCCAAAAACATTCAGTACTTC
>many|-|TRBJ2-7|TRBV7-9
CASSSDIYEQYF
TGTGCCAGCAGCTCCGACATCTACGAGCAGTACTTC
>many|TRBD2|TRBJ2-1|TRBV10-1
CASSESTSGRPSQFF
TGCGCCAGCAGTGAGTCGACTAGCGGGAGGCCCTCACAGTTCTTC
>many|TRBD2|TRBJ2-1|TRBV6-6
CANSNGVAGDEQFF
TGTGCCAACTCGAACGGGGTAGCGGGGGATGAGCAGTTCTTC
>many|-|TRBJ2-5|TRBV5-4
CASSSRYQETQYF
TGTGCCAGCAGCTCTAGGTACCAAGAGACCCAGTACTTC
>many|TRBD1|TRBJ1-5|TRBV19
CASSQGQGNQPQHF
TGTGCCAGTAGCCAAGGACAGGGCAATCAGCCCCAGCATTTT
>-|-|TRBJ2-7|TRBV15
CATSRAGPAPEQYF
TGTGCCACCAGCAGAGCCGGGCCAGCGCCCGAGCAGTACTTC
>many|-|TRBJ2-2|TRBV7-6
CASSLAGGPGTGELFF
TGTGCCAGCAGCTTAGCCGGTGGGCCGGGCACCGGGGAGCTGTTTTTT
>many|-|TRBJ2-7|TRBV6-1
CASISTSGGSYEQYF
TGTGCCAGCATCTCGACTAGTGGTGGTTCCTACGAGCAGTACTTC
>many|-|TRBJ1-1|TRBV18
CASTQTGNTEAFF
TGTGCCAGCACTCAAACAGGTAACACTGAAGCTTTCTTT
>many|-|TRBJ2-3|TRBV6-6
CASSGRTDTQYF
TGTGCCAGCAGCGGAAGAACAGATACGCAGTATTTT